The clone carrying this T cell receptor (beta chain) was recorded a few times. What it binds is not known. Germline trimming cut 7 bases from V and 4 bases from J; bases unmatched to any gene: 4. The CDR3 length is 14 residues. The germline V gene has CDR1 SGHVS and CDR2 FNYEAQ. Each CDR3 protein gets one entry after TCRdb re-called the reads with MiXCR. The table includes approximately 73,000 distinct CDR3 sequences, 35% to 45% detected once. The sample originates from a study of T cell repertoires in cytomegalovirus infection. Whole-study findings and limits: Frequencies of public TCR beta families were cumulated, and this identified carriers of CMV plus the relevant HLA.

The TCR originated in a human donor in good health (CMV status not recorded). Some clones in this sample may be carry-over from other donors' samples. V usage is TRBV7-6 and J usage is TRBJ2-1, with TRBD2 matching 10 bases. The source was CD8+ T cells from cultured PBMCs, collected from culture after CMV antigen stimulation. The CDR3 reads CASKAGGWYNEQFF. The CDR3 nucleotides read TGTGCCAGCAAAGCGGGGGGGTGGTACAATGAGCAGTTCTTC.